The 18 T cell receptor beta chains in this list originate from one sample, sequenced in a study of blood T cell repertoires in COVID-19. Measured with immunoSEQ multiplex PCR; TCRdb has only the in-frame clones, and not every one. Here the sample spans just under 150,000 clones, roughly 87% being singletons. Material for sequencing was peripheral blood. The receptors stem from a human donor in a cohort sampled during active COVID-19.

Notes on this clone: An end of the junction differs from the germline gene, which may be a read error. The rearrangement joins TRBV5-6 to TRBJ2-7, with 7 bases lining up with TRBD1. This CDR3 is built from 11 residues. CDR1 is SGHDT, CDR2 YYEEEE, per germline. CDR3 DNA: TGTGCCAGCAGCTCCGGGACAGTAAATAACTTC. It yields the protein CASSSGTVNNF. The whole variable domain, filled in from reference TRBV5-6 and TRBJ2-7, reads DAGVTQSPTHLIKTRGQQVTLRCSPKSGHDTVSWYQQALGQGPQFIFQYYEEEERQRGNFPDRFSGHQFPNYSSELNVNALLLGDSALYLCASSSGTVNNFGPGTRLTVT.

V gene TRBV7-9 combines with J gene TRBJ1-1; D remains ambiguous. Per the germline V gene, CDR1 is SEHNR and CDR2 is FQNEAQ (reference sequence). The CDR3 is 15 amino acids. V was trimmed by 0 bases and J by 0 bases, leaving 8 bases between them. The CDR3 DNA is TGTGCCAGCAGCTTAGCGCGGCAGCTGAACACTGAAGCTTTCTTT. Residues: CASSLARQLNTEAFF.

The chain recombines TRBV2 with TRBJ2-1; possible D gene TRBD1, 5 bases. This CDR3 is 14 amino acids long. The germline CDR1 and CDR2 sequences are SNHLY and FYNNEI. Trimming shortened V by 10 bases and J by 0 bases, and 13 bases separated the two germline ends. CDR3 amino acids: CATKDSSSYNEQFF. The CDR3 DNA sequence: TGTGCCACTAAAGACAGTAGCTCCTACAATGAGCAGTTCTTC.

This chain joins TRBV5-4 and TRBJ2-7, with D possibly being TRBD2 (6 bases). V was shortened by 0 bases and J by 6 bases, with 10 bases between the two germline ends. This CDR3 spans 13 amino acids. The germline gives CDR1 SGHNT, CDR2 YYREEE (reference sequence). The CDR3 reads CASSLVYGSEQYF. CDR3 in DNA: TGTGCCAGCAGCTTGGTTTACGGGAGCGAGCAGTACTTC.

This clone was detected a few times. This chain joins TRBV6-1 and TRBJ1-5, with 7 bases matching TRBD1. CDR3 size: 15 residues. Germline values: CDR1 MNHNS, CDR2 SASEGT. Trimming cost V 3 bases and J 7 bases; bases outside gene matches: 9. The CDR3 sequence is CASSEGPGQNQPQHF. CDR3 sequence (DNA): TGTGCCAGCAGTGAGGGACCGGGACAGAACCAGCCCCAGCATTTT.

The rearrangement joins TRBV5-5 to TRBJ2-3; TRBD2 matches 12 bases. V trimming: 0 bases; J trimming: 6 bases; junction bases outside the gene matches: 2. This CDR3 spans 15 amino acids. Germline lookup yields CDR1 SGHKS and CDR2 YYEKEE (reference sequence). This chain's CDR3 is CASSLASGGVDTQYF. The CDR3 DNA reads as TGTGCCAGCAGCTTGGCTAGCGGGGGGGTTGATACGCAGTATTTT.

The V call is TRBV5-1, the J call TRBJ2-3; no reliable D call. CDR1 SGHRS and CDR2 YFSETQ come from the germline V gene. Deletions cut 0 bases from V and 0 bases from J, with 11 bases between. This CDR3 comprises 16 residues. CDR3 residues: CASSLAVWASTDTQYF. The DNA of the CDR3 is TGCGCCAGCAGCTTGGCCGTTTGGGCTAGCACAGATACGCAGTATTTT.

The V and J genes are TRBV5-1 and TRBJ1-2; tentatively, D is TRBD1 (5 bases). V dropped 2 bases and J dropped 4 bases, with 12 bases sitting between them. CDR3 size: 14 residues. CDR1 and CDR2 from the germline V gene are SGHRS and YFSETQ. CDR3 coding DNA: TGCGCCAGCAGCTTAGGAGACAGTCTCTATGGCTACACCTTC. Amino acids: CASSLGDSLYGYTF.

This clone was found once. The gene calls are TRBV5-1 and TRBJ2-1; 12 nucleotides line up with TRBD2. Germline CDR1 reads SGHRS; CDR2 reads YFSETQ. CDR3 size: 17 residues. Unmatched junction bases numbered 7, after V lost 4 bases and J lost 2 bases. CDR3 bases: TGCGCCAGCAGCCTGACTAGCGGGGGTGTCGCCTACAATGAGCAGTTCTTC. As protein: CASSLTSGGVAYNEQFF. The complete variable domain, with remaining parts taken from reference TRBV5-1 and TRBJ2-1, reads KAGVTQTPRYLIKTRGQQVTLSCSPISGHRSVSWYQQTPGQGLQFLFEYFSETQRNKGNFPGRFSGRQFSNSRSEMNVSTLELGDSALYLCASSLTSGGVAYNEQFFGPGTRLTVL.

This chain connects TRBV4-1 to TRBJ2-4; D is unclear. Germline V lookup: CDR1 MGHRA, CDR2 YSYEKL. This CDR3 is 16 amino acids long. V lost 1 base to trimming and J lost 1 base, with 11 bases between them. CDR3 DNA: TGCGCCAGCAGCCAAGGTTTCGTACTGGCCAAAAACATTCAGTACTTC. The encoded protein is CASSQGFVLAKNIQYF.

The CDR3 spells CASSEGTGKNYGYTF. The DNA for the CDR3 is TGTGCCAGCAGTGAGGGGACAGGGAAAAACTATGGCTACACCTTC. The chain carries TRBV2 and TRBJ1-2; TRBD1 agrees at 9 bases. The V gene end was trimmed by 3 bases and the J gene end by 2 bases; junction bases not matched to a gene: 4. In germline, CDR1 is SNHLY, CDR2 FYNNEI. This CDR3 region has 15 residues.

The chain carries TRBV4-3 and TRBJ1-1; D unclear. This CDR3 comprises 13 residues. Germline CDR1 LGHNA, CDR2 YSLEER. Trimming pared 3 bases from V and 5 bases from J, leaving 10 bases between. DNA for the CDR3: TGCGCCAGCAGCCACAGAACATTTACTGAAGCTTTCTTT. Translated, it gives CASSHRTFTEAFF.

This clone was seen just once. The V gene is TRBV7-9, the J gene TRBJ1-6; 9 bases are a match to TRBD1. Per germline, CDR1 SEHNR and CDR2 FQNEAQ (reference sequence). The V and J ends lost 5 bases and 8 bases, in that order; junction bases with no gene match: 13. The CDR3 is 17 amino acids. DNA for the CDR3: TGTGCCAGCAGCAAGGGACAGGGCAGTATGTGGGATTCACCCCTCCACTTT. It is translated as CASSKGQGSMWDSPLHF.

The chain carries TRBV7-9 and TRBJ1-2; no reliable D call. The CDR3 is 14 residues long. CDR1 and CDR2 from the germline V gene are SEHNR and FQNEAQ (reference sequence). V was cut by 6 bases and J by 2 bases, with 13 bases left in between. CDR3 region: CASSLTGINYGYTF. DNA for the CDR3: TGTGCCAGCAGTCTAACCGGGATCAACTATGGCTACACCTTC.

The V call is TRBV6-5, the J call TRBJ2-3; D unclear. V was clipped by 7 bases and J by 0 bases, with 8 bases between them. The CDR3 spans 13 residues. The germline gives CDR1 MNHEY, CDR2 SVGAGI. This CDR3 reads CASIGLSTDTQYF. DNA for the CDR3: TGTGCCAGCATTGGGCTTAGCACAGATACGCAGTATTTT.

The chain has TRBV7-8 and TRBJ2-1; D is possibly TRBD1 (6 bases). Trimming took 5 bases from V and 4 from J, leaving 12 bases between them. Germline V gene sequence: CDR1 SGHVS, CDR2 FQNEAQ. The CDR3 covers 14 residues. CDR3 protein: CASSPKGVYNEQFF. CDR3 in DNA: TGTGCCAGCAGCCCAAAGGGGGTTTACAATGAGCAGTTCTTC. Variable domain in full (rest from reference TRBV7-8 and TRBJ2-1): GAGVSQSPRYKVAKRGQDVALRCDPISGHVSLFWYQQALGQGPEFLTYFQNEAQLDKSGLPSDRFFAERPEGSVSTLKIQRTQQEDSAVYLCASSPKGVYNEQFFGPGTRLTVL.

This clone came up once. V gene TRBV4-2 combines with J gene TRBJ1-1; possible D gene TRBD1, 6 bases. The length of the CDR3 is 14 residues. V dropped 3 bases and J dropped 5 bases, with 13 bases sitting between them. CDR1 LGHNA and CDR2 YNFKEQ come from the germline V gene. The CDR3 protein is CASSQLQGYTEAFF. The CDR3 DNA reads TGTGCCAGCAGCCAGCTACAGGGTTATACTGAAGCTTTCTTT.

There are a few counts of this clone. The chain employs TRBV9 and TRBJ2-7; 7 bases match TRBD1. The CDR3 runs 14 residues. The V gene end was trimmed by 3 bases and the J gene end by 1 base; junction bases not matched to a gene: 4. Germline V gene data show CDR1 as SGDLS and CDR2 as YYNGEE. CDR3 bases: TGTGCCAGCAGCGCAGGACAGGCTTCCTACGAGCAGTACTTC. This encodes CASSAGQASYEQYF.